These T cell receptor beta chains were read from a single sample in a study of shared clonotypes between healthy human individuals. The repertoire was sequenced with immunoSEQ multiplex PCR; TCRdb's copy has only in-frame clones and lacks some. The sample holds some 2.4 million clones; over 85% are singletons and the top ten take about 0.34%. The sequenced material came from naive CD4+ T cells from PBMCs. All receptors derive from a man aged 18 to 35 in good health. Some clones in this sample may be carry-over from other donors' samples. The conserved cysteine and the conserved F or W are not part of the CDR3 here. Each record gives: V gene, CDR3 protein.

V gene: TRBV5-1
CDR3 protein: ASSLDGFSYNSPLH

V gene: TRBV28
CDR3 protein: ASSEGGGNTIY

V gene: TRBV27
CDR3 protein: ASSRDRGLQPQH

V gene: TRBV5-6
CDR3 protein: ASSLPGRGRTEAF

V gene: TRBV7-9
CDR3 protein: ASLAETQY

V gene: TRBV19
CDR3 protein: ASRHTRDMNTEAF

V gene: TRBV5-1
CDR3 protein: ASSFADSYEQY

V gene: TRBV7-2
CDR3 protein: ASSRSITDTQY

V gene: TRBV5-1
CDR3 protein: ASSFELAEVNEQF

V gene: TRBV5-1
CDR3 protein: ATMFGSGVSETQY

V gene: TRBV18
CDR3 protein: ASSPAGSTEAF

V gene: TRBV5-4
CDR3 protein: ASSGDRERANVLT

V gene: TRBV18
CDR3 protein: ASSPPTGSEQY

V gene: TRBV5-6
CDR3 protein: ASSLWDGYSYEQY

V gene: TRBV7-9
CDR3 protein: ASSHEWASGSPNEQF

V gene: TRBV6-1
CDR3 protein: ASSEGTALRKLF

V gene: TRBV5-4
CDR3 protein: ASSLATTHSYEQY

V gene: TRBV19
CDR3 protein: ASSTSGQPYEQY

V gene: TRBV6-5
CDR3 protein: ASTRGVSGANVLT

V gene: TRBV9
CDR3 protein: ASSPDSRGDLYGYT

V gene: TRBV5-1
CDR3 protein: ASSVNRDGEQF

V gene: TRBV9
CDR3 protein: ASSVEPSGVAPYEQY

V gene: TRBV30
CDR3 protein: AWKVKGGRPEAF

V gene: TRBV14
CDR3 protein: ASTHRPGPTGELF

V gene: TRBV9
CDR3 protein: ASSVVGSGLSYNEQF

V gene: TRBV5-6
CDR3 protein: ASSSTGFAEAF

V gene: TRBV6-6
CDR3 protein: ASSYAGFGNNEQF

V gene: TRBV2
CDR3 protein: ASTPGTGDQPQH

V gene: TRBV6-5
CDR3 protein: ASSYLGLGYSNEQF

V gene: TRBV7-8
CDR3 protein: ASRRIMNTEAF

V gene: TRBV7-9
CDR3 protein: ASSLGRDRPNEKLF

V gene: TRBV6-5
CDR3 protein: ASSYYNYGYT

V gene: TRBV9
CDR3 protein: ASSTGVDYEQY

V gene: TRBV5-1
CDR3 protein: ASRRVPQGSYEQY

V gene: TRBV4-1
CDR3 protein: ASSQVASGRTDTQY

V gene: TRBV18
CDR3 protein: ASSSGTGASSGNTIY

V gene: TRBV28
CDR3 protein: ASTPGLQRSHEQF

V gene: TRBV21-1
CDR3 protein: ASSPTGMVEQY

V gene: TRBV4-3
CDR3 protein: ASSQGGQTYSYNEQF

V gene: TRBV11-3
CDR3 protein: ASSHGAPTDTQY